Below, one T cell receptor (beta chain) is given with its context. Its antigen is currently unknown. Measured with immunoSEQ multiplex PCR; TCRdb has only the in-frame clones, and not every one. The sample has 95,000 to 150,000 clones, about 91% seen once. The data are from a study of T cell responses to AZD1222 COVID-19 vaccine. Study-level points and caveats: Females made up more of the donors, who were largely white British, and clonal diversity may have come out too low.

Germline V gives CDR1 SGHRS, CDR2 YFSETQ. The CDR3 is 13 residues long. Trimming stripped 3 bases from V and 5 bases from J, with 11 bases between. The source is an adult in good health. V gene TRBV5-1 combines with J gene TRBJ1-1, with a weak D call TRBD1 (5 bases). Sequencing used peripheral blood, obtained on day 0 of AZD1222 vaccination. The CDR3 is CASSWGVGTEAFF. In DNA form, the CDR3 reads TGCGCCAGCAGCTGGGGGGTTGGAACTGAAGCTTTCTTT.